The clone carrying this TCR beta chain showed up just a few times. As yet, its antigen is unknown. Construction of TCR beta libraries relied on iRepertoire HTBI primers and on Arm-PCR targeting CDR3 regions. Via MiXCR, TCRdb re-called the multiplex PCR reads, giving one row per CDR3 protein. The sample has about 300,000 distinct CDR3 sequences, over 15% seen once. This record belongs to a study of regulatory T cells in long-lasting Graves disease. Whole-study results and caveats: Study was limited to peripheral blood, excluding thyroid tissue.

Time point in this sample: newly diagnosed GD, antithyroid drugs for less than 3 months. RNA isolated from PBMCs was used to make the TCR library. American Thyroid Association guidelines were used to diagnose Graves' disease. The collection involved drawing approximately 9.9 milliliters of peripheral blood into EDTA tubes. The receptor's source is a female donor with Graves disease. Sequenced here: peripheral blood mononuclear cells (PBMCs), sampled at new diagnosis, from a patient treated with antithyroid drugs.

For the CDR3, the DNA is TGTGCCAGCAGTTATAACCAGGGTCACTCCTACGAGCAGTACTTC. Its translation is CASSYNQGHSYEQYF. The chain uses TRBV6-9 and TRBJ2-7, with D possibly being TRBD1 (5 bases). There are 15 residues in the CDR3. Germline V gives CDR1 MNHGY, CDR2 SVAAGI. The germline V and J ends were trimmed by 2 bases and 0 bases, with 11 bases remaining between them.